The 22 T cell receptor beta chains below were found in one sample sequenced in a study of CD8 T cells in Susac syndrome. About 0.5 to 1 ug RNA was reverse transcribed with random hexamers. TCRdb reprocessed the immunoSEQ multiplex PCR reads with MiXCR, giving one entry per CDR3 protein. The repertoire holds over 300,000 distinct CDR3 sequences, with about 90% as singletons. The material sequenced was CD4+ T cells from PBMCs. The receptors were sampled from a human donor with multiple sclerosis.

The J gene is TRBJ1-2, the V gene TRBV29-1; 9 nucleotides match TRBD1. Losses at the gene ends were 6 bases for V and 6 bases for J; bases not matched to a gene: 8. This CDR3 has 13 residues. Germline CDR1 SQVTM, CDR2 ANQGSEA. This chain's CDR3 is CSVKITGGDGYTF. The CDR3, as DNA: TGCAGCGTCAAAATTACAGGGGGCGATGGCTACACCTTC.

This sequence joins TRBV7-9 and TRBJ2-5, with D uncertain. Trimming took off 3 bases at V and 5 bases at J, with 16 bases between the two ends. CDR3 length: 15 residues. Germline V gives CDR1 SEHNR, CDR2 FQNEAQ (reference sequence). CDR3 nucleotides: TGTGCCAGCAGCTTGCCCGACAAGGAATGGGAGACCCAGTACTTC. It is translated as CASSLPDKEWETQYF.

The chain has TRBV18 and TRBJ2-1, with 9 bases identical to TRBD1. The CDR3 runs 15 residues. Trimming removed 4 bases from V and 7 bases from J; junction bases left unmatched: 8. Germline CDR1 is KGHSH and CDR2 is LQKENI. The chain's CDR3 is CASSQTGGARNEQFF. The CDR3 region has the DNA TGTGCCAGCTCACAAACAGGGGGCGCTCGGAATGAGCAGTTCTTC. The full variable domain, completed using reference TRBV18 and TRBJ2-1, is NAGVMQNPRHLVRRRGQEARLRCSPMKGHSHVYWYRQLPEEGLKFMVYLQKENIIDESGMPKERFSAEFPKEGPSILRIQQVVRGDSAAYFCASSQTGGARNEQFFGPGTRLTVL.

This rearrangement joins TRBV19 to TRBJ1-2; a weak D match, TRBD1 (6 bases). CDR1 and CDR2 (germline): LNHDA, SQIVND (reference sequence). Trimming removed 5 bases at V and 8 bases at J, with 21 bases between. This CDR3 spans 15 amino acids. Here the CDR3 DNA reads TGTGCCAGTAGTCCGACGAACAGGGAAATCAGGGGCTACACCTTC. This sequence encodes CASSPTNREIRGYTF. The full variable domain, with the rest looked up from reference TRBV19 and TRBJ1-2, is DGGITQSPKYLFRKEGQNVTLSCEQNLNHDAMYWYRQDPGQGLRLIYYSQIVNDFQKGDIAEGYSVSREKKESFPLTVTSAQKNPTAFYLCASSPTNREIRGYTFGSGTRLTVV.

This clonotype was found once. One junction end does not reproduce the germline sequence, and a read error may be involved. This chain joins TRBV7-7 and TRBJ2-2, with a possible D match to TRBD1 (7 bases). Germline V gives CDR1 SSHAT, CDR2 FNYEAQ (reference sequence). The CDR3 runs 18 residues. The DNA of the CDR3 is TGTGCTAGCAGTCCTTCGACAGGGACTGTCGCGAACACCGGGGAGCTGTTTTTT. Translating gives CASSPSTGTVANTGELFF.

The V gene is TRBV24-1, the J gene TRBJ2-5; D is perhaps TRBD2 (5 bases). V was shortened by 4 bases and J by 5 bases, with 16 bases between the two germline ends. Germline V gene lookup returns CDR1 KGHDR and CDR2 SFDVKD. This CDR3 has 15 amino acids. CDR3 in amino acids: CATSDPSGGTETQYF. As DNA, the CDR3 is TGTGCCACCAGTGACCCCTCAGGAGGAACGGAGACCCAGTACTTC.

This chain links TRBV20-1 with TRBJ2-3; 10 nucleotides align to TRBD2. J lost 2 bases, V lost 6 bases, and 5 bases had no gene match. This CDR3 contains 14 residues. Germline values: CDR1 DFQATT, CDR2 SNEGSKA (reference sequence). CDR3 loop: CSAQLAGLTDTQYF. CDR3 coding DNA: TGCAGTGCGCAACTAGCGGGGCTCACAGATACGCAGTATTTT.

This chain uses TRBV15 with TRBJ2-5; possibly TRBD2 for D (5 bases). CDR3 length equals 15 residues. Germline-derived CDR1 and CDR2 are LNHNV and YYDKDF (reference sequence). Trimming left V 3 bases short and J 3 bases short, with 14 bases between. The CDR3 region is CATSSAQAGKETQYF. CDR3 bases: TGTGCCACCAGCAGCGCCCAAGCCGGGAAAGAGACCCAGTACTTC.

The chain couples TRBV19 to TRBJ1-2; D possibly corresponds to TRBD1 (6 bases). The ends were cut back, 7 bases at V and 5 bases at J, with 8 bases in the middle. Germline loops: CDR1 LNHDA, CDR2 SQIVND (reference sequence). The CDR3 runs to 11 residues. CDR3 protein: CASTTGYGYTF. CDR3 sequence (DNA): TGTGCCAGTACCACAGGGTATGGCTACACCTTC.

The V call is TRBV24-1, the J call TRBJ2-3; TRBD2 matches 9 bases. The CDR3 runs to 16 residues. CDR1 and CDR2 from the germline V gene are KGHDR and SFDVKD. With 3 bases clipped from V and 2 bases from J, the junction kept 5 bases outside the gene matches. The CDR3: CATSDEKRGVTDTQYF. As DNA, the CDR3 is TGTGCCACCAGTGATGAAAAGCGGGGGGTCACAGATACGCAGTATTTT.

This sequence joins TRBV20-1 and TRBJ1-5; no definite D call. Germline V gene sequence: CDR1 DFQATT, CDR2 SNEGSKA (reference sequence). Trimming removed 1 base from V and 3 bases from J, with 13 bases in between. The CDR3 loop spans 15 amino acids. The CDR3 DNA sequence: TGCAGTGCTAGAGGTGGCTGGCAGGCCAATCAGCCCCAGCATTTT. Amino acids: CSARGGWQANQPQHF.

CDR3 protein: CASRGSGLYGYTF. The CDR3 coding sequence is TGTGCCAGCAGGGGATCAGGACTCTATGGCTACACCTTC. J is TRBJ1-2 and V is TRBV6-5; D call uncertain. Trimming shortened V by 6 bases and J by 4 bases, and 12 bases separated the two germline ends. Germline values: CDR1 MNHEY, CDR2 SVGAGI. This CDR3 contains 13 residues.

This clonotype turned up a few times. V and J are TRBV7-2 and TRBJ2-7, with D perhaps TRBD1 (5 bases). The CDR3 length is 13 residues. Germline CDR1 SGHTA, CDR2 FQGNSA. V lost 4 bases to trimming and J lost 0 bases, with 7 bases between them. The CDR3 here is CASSWGPSYEQYF. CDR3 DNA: TGTGCCAGCAGCTGGGGCCCCTCCTACGAGCAGTACTTC.

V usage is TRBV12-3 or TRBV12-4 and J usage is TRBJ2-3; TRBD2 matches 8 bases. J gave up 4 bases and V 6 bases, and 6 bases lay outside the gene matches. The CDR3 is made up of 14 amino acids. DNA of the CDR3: TGTGCCAGCAGGCCTTCGGGGGGGGCAGATACGCAGTATTTT. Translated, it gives CASRPSGGADTQYF.

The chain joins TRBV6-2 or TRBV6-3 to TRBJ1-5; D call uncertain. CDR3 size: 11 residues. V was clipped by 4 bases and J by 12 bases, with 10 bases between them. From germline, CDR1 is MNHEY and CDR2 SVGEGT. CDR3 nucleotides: TGTGCCAGCAGTTCCGGGGTTGGCCAGCATTTT. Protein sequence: CASSSGVGQHF.

CDR3 amino acids: CASSPSSGGSGANVLTF. The CDR3, as DNA: TGTGCCAGCAGCCCCTCGTCTGGGGGCTCTGGGGCCAACGTCCTGACTTTC. The gene calls are TRBV7-3 and TRBJ2-6; possibly TRBD1 or TRBD2 for D (5 bases each). Trimming took off 5 bases at V and 0 bases at J, with 14 bases between the two ends. CDR1 SGHTA and CDR2 FQGTGA come from the germline V gene. CDR3 size: 17 residues.

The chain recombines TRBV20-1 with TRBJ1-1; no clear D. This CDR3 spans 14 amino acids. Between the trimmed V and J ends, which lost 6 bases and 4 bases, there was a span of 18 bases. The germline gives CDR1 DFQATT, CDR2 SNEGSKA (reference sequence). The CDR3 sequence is CSAIRLGGFTEAFF. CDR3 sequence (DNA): TGCAGTGCCATACGACTGGGAGGATTCACTGAAGCTTTCTTT.

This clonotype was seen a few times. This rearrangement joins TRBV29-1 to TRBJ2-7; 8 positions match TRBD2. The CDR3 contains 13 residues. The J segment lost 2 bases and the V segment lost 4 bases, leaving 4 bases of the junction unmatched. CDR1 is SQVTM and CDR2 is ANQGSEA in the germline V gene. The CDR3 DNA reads TGCAGCGTTGGAGTAGCGGGGACCTACGAGCAGTACTTC. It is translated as CSVGVAGTYEQYF.

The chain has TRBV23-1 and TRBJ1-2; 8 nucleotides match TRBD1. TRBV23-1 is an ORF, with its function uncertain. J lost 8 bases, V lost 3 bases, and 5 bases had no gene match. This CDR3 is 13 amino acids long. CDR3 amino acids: CASSHGTGVGYTF. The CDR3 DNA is TGCGCCAGCAGTCATGGGACAGGAGTCGGCTACACCTTC.

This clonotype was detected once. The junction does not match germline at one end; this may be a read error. In nucleotides, the CDR3 is TGTGCCTGGAGTGTTTTGGGAGGTGGCACAGCTACGCAGTATTTT. Translation gives CAWSVLGGGTATQYF. The chain is built from TRBV30 and TRBJ2-3, with D tentatively TRBD2 (6 bases). Germline values: CDR1 GTSNPN, CDR2 SVGIG (reference sequence). The CDR3 is 15 residues long.

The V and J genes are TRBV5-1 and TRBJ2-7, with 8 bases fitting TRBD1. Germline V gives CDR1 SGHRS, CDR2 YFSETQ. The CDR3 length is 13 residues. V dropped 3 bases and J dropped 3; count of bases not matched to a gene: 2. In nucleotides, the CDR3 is TGCGCCAGCAGCTGGACAGGGTACTACGAGCAGTACTTC. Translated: CASSWTGYYEQYF.

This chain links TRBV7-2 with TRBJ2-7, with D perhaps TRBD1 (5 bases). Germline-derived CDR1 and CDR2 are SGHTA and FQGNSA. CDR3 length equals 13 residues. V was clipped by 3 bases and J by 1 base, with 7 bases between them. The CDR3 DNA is TGTGCCAGCAGCTTTGACAGATCCTACGAGCAGTACTTC. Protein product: CASSFDRSYEQYF.